This T cell receptor beta chain was captured by sequencing in a study of cytotoxic CD8 clonotypes in ibrutinib-treated CLL. At the level of the study: Averaging across samples gave 255,043 productive templates and around 100,000 productive rearrangements.

Using immunoSEQ multiplex PCR, the repertoire was profiled, and TCRdb retains in-frame clones only, with some absent. The table has about 68,000 clones, 90% seen once; the top ten hold approximately 3.1%. The J segment lost 5 bases and the V segment lost 6 bases, leaving 5 bases of the junction unmatched. The CDR3 is 13 residues long. Germline lookup yields CDR1 SNHLY and CDR2 FYNNEI. A few counts support this clone. The clonotype was recovered from a human donor with chronic lymphocytic leukemia. V gene TRBV2 combines with J gene TRBJ1-1; TRBD1 aligns across 8 bases. The sample here was PBMCs, taken after 12 months of ibrutinib treatment. The CDR3 reads CASSQGARTEAFF. The CDR3 coding sequence is TGTGCCAGCAGCCAGGGGGCAAGGACTGAAGCTTTCTTT. The full variable domain, rest sourced from reference TRBV2 and TRBJ1-1, is EPEVTQTPSHQVTQMGQEVILRCVPISNHLYFYWYRQILGQKVEFLVSFYNNEISEKSEIFDDQFSVERPDGSNFTLKIRSTKLEDSAMYFCASSQGARTEAFFGQGTRLTVV.